Here is one T cell receptor (beta chain) with its context. Its specificity is unknown. The donors were members of the validation cohort, which comprised 120 subjects and was separate from the first cohort of roughly 700 subjects. The data belong to a study of cytomegalovirus exposure and HLA in healthy donors. General study findings and limits: With high specificity and sensitivity, the classifier reportedly diagnosed cytomegalovirus status. Cytomegalovirus-associated TCR beta chains were listed, numbering over 150.

Assay used: immunoSEQ multiplex PCR; TCRdb lists only in-frame clones, some missing. Found here are about 73,000 clones, about 93% of them singletons; the top ten hold more than 2.5%. The receptor was isolated from a woman under 30 in good health and CMV-seropositive. Sequencing was carried out using PBMCs.

The CDR3 DNA reads as TGTGCCAGCAGTTTAACGCTAGCGAACACCGGGGAGCTGTTTTTT. Translation: CASSLTLANTGELFF. V gene TRBV27 combines with J gene TRBJ2-2; D is undetermined. The germline CDR1 and CDR2 sequences are MNHEY and SMNVEV (reference sequence). Trimming pared 2 bases from V and 0 bases from J, leaving 7 bases between. This CDR3 contains 15 residues.